Each of the 16 T cell receptor beta chains below was sequenced from the same sample in a study of human T cells and chemical hapten exposure. From the RACE reads, TCRdb called clonotypes with MiXCR, one entry per CDR3 protein. This table has roughly 200,000 distinct CDR3 sequences, approximately 20% appearing once. The time point here: patch test 1, 2 weeks after DPC sensitization. The treatment is: therapeutic diphenylcyclopropenone sensitization with weekly scalp DPC. The source was whole blood, collected in connection with sensitization to the hapten diphenylcyclopropenone (DPC). The receptors derive from a woman aged 45-59 years with alopecia areata. Some clones in this sample may be carry-over from other donors' samples.

The chain carries TRBV20-1 and TRBJ1-5; D remains unclear. This CDR3 comprises 13 residues. CDR1 and CDR2 (germline): DFQATT, SNEGSKA (reference sequence). Trimming stripped 3 bases from V and 2 bases from J, with 8 bases between. DNA of the CDR3: TGCAGTGCTAGGACCGGTGGCAATCAGCCCCAGCATTTT. Its protein is CSARTGGNQPQHF.

CDR3 protein: CSATGPEGETQYF. As DNA, the CDR3 is TGCAGTGCCACCGGGCCCGAAGGAGAGACCCAGTACTTC. The V gene is TRBV20-1, the J gene TRBJ2-5; D not certain. The length of the CDR3 is 13 residues. Deletions cut 6 bases from V and 4 bases from J, with 15 bases between. Germline lookup yields CDR1 DFQATT and CDR2 SNEGSKA (reference sequence).

The table lists this clonotype with a few counts. The chain joins TRBV9 to TRBJ2-2; TRBD1 might be the D (5 bases). Trimming cost V 5 bases and J 3 bases, with 8 bases left between them. The CDR3 is 13 residues long. Per germline, CDR1 SGDLS and CDR2 YYNGEE. The CDR3 loop reads CASRGDDTGELFF. The CDR3, as DNA: TGTGCCAGCAGAGGGGATGACACCGGGGAGCTGTTTTTT.

This clonotype was found a few times. The rearrangement uses TRBV6-1 and TRBJ2-5; D possibly matches TRBD1 or TRBD2 (5 bases each). Trimming shortened V by 3 bases and J by 4 bases, and 12 bases separated the two germline ends. Germline CDR1 is MNHNS and CDR2 is SASEGT. CDR3 size: 14 residues. The CDR3 DNA is TGTGCCAGCAGTGATCCGGGACGTAGAGAGACCCAGTACTTC. This gives the protein CASSDPGRRETQYF.

This clonotype was counted between two and nine times. The J gene is TRBJ2-7, the V gene TRBV2; TRBD2 agrees at 12 bases. The CDR3 runs 17 residues. Trimming took 6 bases from V and 5 from J; bases not matched to a gene: 14. In germline, CDR1 is SNHLY, CDR2 FYNNEI. This chain's CDR3 is CASRGAGLAGRNNEQYF. The CDR3, as DNA: TGTGCCAGCAGGGGGGCAGGACTAGCGGGGCGCAACAACGAGCAGTACTTC.

The chain has TRBV7-9 and TRBJ2-1, with no clear D. There are 13 residues in the CDR3. V was trimmed by 3 bases and J by 13 bases, leaving 16 bases between them. Germline loops: CDR1 SEHNR, CDR2 FQNEAQ (reference sequence). The DNA of the CDR3 is TGTGCCAGCAGCTTCCGTTGGGCGGTGGTTCAGTTCTTC. Protein sequence: CASSFRWAVVQFF.

The V and J genes are TRBV6-5 and TRBJ1-1; TRBD1 is a possible D gene (5 bases). Trimming cost V 4 bases and J 6 bases, with 18 bases left between them. CDR3 size: 15 residues. Germline CDR1 reads MNHEY; CDR2 reads SVGAGI. The CDR3 sequence is CASSSLAGLRAEAFF. CDR3 coding DNA: TGTGCCAGCAGTTCCTTGGCAGGGTTGAGGGCTGAAGCTTTCTTT.

Worth noting for this clonotype: Possible read error: a much larger clone is one base away. V gene TRBV7-2 combines with J gene TRBJ2-3; tentatively, D is TRBD2 (6 bases). The CDR3 contains 14 residues. In germline, CDR1 is SGHTA, CDR2 FQGNSA. Here the CDR3 DNA reads TGTGTCAGCAGCCCGGCGGGGCTCACAGATACGCAGTATTTT. As protein: CVSSPAGLTDTQYF.

This clonotype was observed a handful of times. The V call is TRBV18, the J call TRBJ2-7; 11 bases are shared with TRBD1. The CDR3 consists of 16 residues. Germline V gene data show CDR1 as KGHSH and CDR2 as LQKENI. The junction had 9 bases not matched to a gene; V was cut back by 2 bases and J by 6 bases. The CDR3 protein is CASSPYSGQGESEQYF. The CDR3 DNA reads TGTGCCAGCTCACCATACTCGGGACAGGGGGAATCCGAGCAGTACTTC.

The rearrangement links TRBV7-9 to TRBJ2-1, with TRBD1 matching 8 bases. The CDR3 sequence is 14 residues long. Losses at the gene ends were 2 bases for V and 15 bases for J; bases not matched to a gene: 12. Germline loops: CDR1 SEHNR, CDR2 FQNEAQ (reference sequence). The CDR3 nucleotides read TGTGCCAGCAGCTTATCATGGGGACAGGAGCATCTGTTCTTC. It codes for CASSLSWGQEHLFF.

This clonotype was counted a few times. The chain has TRBV7-9 and TRBJ2-3; 9 positions match TRBD1. The CDR3 spans 13 residues. Trimming took 8 bases from V and 4 from J; bases not matched to a gene: 4. Germline V lookup: CDR1 SEHNR, CDR2 FQNEAQ (reference sequence). The CDR3 bases are TGTGCCAGCCCGGGACAGGGACCAGATACGCAGTATTTT. This gives the protein CASPGQGPDTQYF.

The chain carries TRBV9 and TRBJ2-1; 12 nucleotides match TRBD2. The germline V gene encodes CDR1 SGDLS and CDR2 YYNGEE. The CDR3 loop spans 15 amino acids. With 3 bases clipped from V and 7 bases from J, the junction kept 5 bases outside the gene matches. The CDR3 sequence: CASSASGRADNEQFF. The CDR3 DNA sequence: TGTGCCAGCAGCGCTAGCGGGAGGGCCGATAATGAGCAGTTCTTC.

In this sample, this clonotype turned up a few times. The gene calls are TRBV6-5 and TRBJ2-3; the match to TRBD2 covers 10 bases. Germline loops: CDR1 MNHEY, CDR2 SVGAGI. J gave up 4 bases and V 3 bases, and 4 bases lay outside the gene matches. This CDR3 comprises 15 residues. The CDR3 sequence is CASSYLAGDPDTQYF. CDR3 DNA: TGTGCCAGCAGTTATCTAGCGGGAGATCCAGATACGCAGTATTTT.

This clonotype was seen more than once but under ten times. V and J are TRBV20-1 and TRBJ1-1; 7 bases map to TRBD1. CDR3 length: 13 amino acids. Germline V CDR1 and CDR2: DFQATT, SNEGSKA (reference sequence). Unmatched junction bases numbered 2, after V lost 3 bases and J lost 1 base. CDR3 coding DNA: TGCAGTGCTAGGACAGGGTGGAACACTGAAGCTTTCTTT. Translating it yields CSARTGWNTEAFF.

The chain links TRBV29-1 to TRBJ1-4; 9 bases align to TRBD1. The CDR3 sequence is 14 residues long. CDR1 SQVTM and CDR2 ANQGSEA come from the germline V gene. V shed 6 bases, J shed 10 bases, and the junction held 12 bases outside the gene matches. The CDR3 loop is CSVAPGQGNGKLFF. The CDR3 DNA reads as TGCAGCGTCGCTCCGGGACAGGGAAACGGAAAACTGTTTTTT.

With regard to this clonotype: A much larger clone is a single base away; this may be a read error. The rearrangement links TRBV7-2 to TRBJ2-7; 8 positions agree with TRBD1. Germline CDR1 SGHTA, CDR2 FQGNSA. The CDR3 length is 16 residues. DNA for the CDR3: TGTGTCAGCAGCCCCAAACCGGGACAGGATTTCTACGAGCAGTACTTC. Its protein product is CVSSPKPGQDFYEQYF. The whole variable domain, remainder taken from reference TRBV7-2 and TRBJ2-7, is GAGVSQSPSNKVTEKGKDVELRCDPISGHTALYWYRQSLGQGLEFLIYFQGNSAPDKSGLPSDRFSAERTGGSVSTLTIQRTQQEDSAVYLCVSSPKPGQDFYEQYFGPGTRLTVT.